This T cell receptor beta chain was identified during a study of blood T cell repertoires in COVID-19. Background on the study: There were acute and convalescent COVID-19 samples, and they came from the United States, Italy and Spain.

Germline trimming cut 5 bases from V and 6 bases from J; bases unmatched to any gene: 11. The CDR3 runs to 16 residues. The germline CDR1 and CDR2 sequences are MNHEY and SMNVEV (reference sequence). Per the original methods: Using reference gene primer amplification, nucleated cell counts were estimated. The data were produced by immunoSEQ multiplex PCR, yet TCRdb's version contains in-frame clones alone and is incomplete. V and J calls plus clone size are reproduced from that table; the DNA served to infer D and trimming. The sample carries under 300,000 clones, about 83% recorded once. This TCR derives from a man aged 25-40 years who had recovered from COVID-19. The specimen sequenced was peripheral blood. V usage is TRBV27 and J usage is TRBJ2-1; 9 bases map to TRBD1. CDR3: CASSPTGGSGLNEQFF. CDR3 nucleotides: TGTGCCAGCAGTCCGACAGGGGGTTCGGGGCTCAATGAGCAGTTCTTC.